This TCR beta chain was obtained from a study of regulatory T cells in long-lasting Graves disease (dated by TCRdb to the early 2020s). For the study in its entirety: Antithyroid drugs had been taken for less than 3 months by newly diagnosed Graves' disease patients. Peripheral blood TCR sequencing and RNA sequencing compared persistent Graves' disease patients with newly diagnosed Graves' disease patients. The study was conducted in China and was registered as a clinical trial. A total of around 35 samples were covered by TCR sequencing, comprising 13 persistent and 20 newly diagnosed Graves' disease patients. General findings and caveats noted by the study authors: The small sample size was acknowledged by the authors as a limitation that may reduce accuracy. Compared with newly diagnosed patients, persistent Graves' disease patients had lower TCR Shannon entropy and fewer highly expanded clones, which suggests clonal expansion. Persistent patients shared more public clonotypes among themselves (more than 2,500) than newly diagnosed patients did (over 900). Preferential use of TRBV28, TRBJ1-2 and TRBJ2-5 was observed in persistent disease, whereas TRBV20-1 and TRBJ2-1 were favored in newly diagnosed disease. Sequencing and analysis were restricted to the TCR beta chain. Only peripheral blood was studied, because thyroid tissue, the primary lesion, was inaccessible.

From the cysteine up to the phenylalanine, the CDR3 has a length of 15 residues. Only the CDR3 DNA stays, 45 bases, in frame from base 1. CDR1 is given as KGHSH and CDR2 as LQKENI, both from the germline V gene. Germline trimming amounts to 5 bases on V and 3 bases on J, with 7 as the count of junction bases outside the gene matches. The library relied on multiplex PCR. The listed sequencing device is Illumina HiSeq 4000. iRepertoire HTBI primers and Arm-PCR amplification of CDR3 regions were used to construct TCR beta libraries. Before sequencing, the PCR products underwent gel purification. Regarding the original processing steps: Gene usage analysis of CDR3 amino acid clonotypes used the roughly 60 TRBV and 14 to 15 TRBJ segments found across samples. COPE and FqMerger were used to merge filtered high-quality paired reads into contigs. BLAST was used to align contigs to IMGT TRBV, TRBD and TRBJ reference genes, with CDR3 defined following IMGT. Any clonotype with a frequency above 0.1% was classified as a highly expanded clone. Shannon entropy was used to measure repertoire diversity, and the Gini coefficient was used to measure V-J evenness. Clonotypes shared by more than one individual were considered public. Clones were called with MiXCR by TCRdb after fastp trimmed the public reads at Q25, and only in-frame beta chains were retained. Here each entry gathers all rows of one CDR3 protein and keeps the most common genes and DNA. The V and J calls and clone size are TCRdb's, not the authors'. The sample has around 450,000 distinct CDR3 sequences on record, just under 15% of them singletons. Of the sample, 16% is held by the ten largest clones.

This clonotype has a count of ten or more. Which antigen it targets is not known. No per-base quality is available; no much larger clone lies one base away. Per the publication, the time point label means: newly diagnosed GD, antithyroid drugs for less than 3 months. For both TCR sequencing and RNA sequencing, RNA was extracted from PBMCs in TRIzol. The diagnosis of Graves' disease was made according to American Thyroid Association guidelines. Patients for the study were recruited at an endocrinology department in Xi'an, China. Each patient gave approximately 10 milliliters of peripheral blood, collected in an EDTA anticoagulant tube. Ficoll Paque Plus density gradient separation was used to isolate PBMCs, and no further T cell sorting was done. An Agilent 2100 Bioanalyzer and agarose gel were used to check RNA quality, and a NanoDrop 2000 was used to measure RNA concentration. These data were likewise used in another study, on T cells in Graves' hyperthyroidism and ophthalmopathy. The second source states: Stable Graves' hyperthyroidism was defined as no progression to ophthalmopathy during 18 months of follow-up. Hyperthyroidism patients were aged 18 to 65 years and newly diagnosed, with disease duration of less than 2 months. Exclusion was applied to patients with uncontrolled infections, other autoimmune diseases, pregnancy or lactation. Diagnoses were based on clinical symptoms, serum thyroxine and TRAb, thyroid ultrasound and orbital computed tomography. A first-round RT-PCR of the TCR CDR3 used the HTBI primer set with the Qiagen OneStep RT-PCR kit. Most expanded thyroid clonotypes (frequency above 0.001) were also found in blood, which suggests that blood repertoires may mirror thyroid immune responses. A 13 V-J signature model separated ophthalmopathy from stable hyperthyroidism, with around 91% sensitivity and 81% to 83% specificity in cross-validation and 80%/75% in testing. In validation, the model predicted progression to ophthalmopathy with roughly 66% sensitivity and over 72% specificity, a median of 6.5 months before onset. To identify TCR V-J signatures that set the groups apart, the researchers used a discovery cohort of 90 to 100 patients, made up of some 41 with Graves' ophthalmopathy and 57 with stable Graves' hyperthyroidism. Whether ophthalmopathy could be predicted prospectively was tested in an independent validation cohort made up of some 20 hyperthyroidism patients plus 17 patients who later progressed to ophthalmopathy. The roughly 94 discovery patients were randomly divided into training and test sets at a 7:3 ratio. In roughly six Graves' hyperthyroidism patients, the study also compared T-cell repertoires from thyroid tissue with T-cell repertoires from blood. After sampling, hyperthyroidism patients received methimazole starting at 30 mg daily, and ophthalmopathy patients received high-dose intravenous methylprednisolone. Libraries were constructed in a second round of multiplex PCR, after which size selection and purification were performed. The libraries were sequenced on an Illumina HiSeq2000 using paired-end 100 bp reads. SOAPnuke was used to process the raw data, removing reads that contained adapters or uncalled bases, had a mean Phred below 15, or lacked an exact match to the constant primer or identifier. COPE v1.2.5 was used to merge high-quality paired reads, and clonotypes were defined as unique nucleotide sequences. MiTCR v1.1 was used to align clonotypes to the IMGT TRBV, TRBD and TRBJ reference segments. Analysis was restricted to V-J combinations with a frequency above 0.0001, which covered just over 98% of repertoires. A TCS score was defined as the ratio of F50 (clonal expansion) to E x V (chaos), with BLOSUM62-based TCRdist applied between CDR3 peptides within each V-J. Welch's t-statistics and random forest reduced several hundred V-J features to roughly 13, which were used in a naive Bayes classifier (R e1071). No statistical method was used to fix the sample size in advance, and group allocation was not hidden from the investigators. According to the paper, TCR Vbeta CDR3 sequencing was carried out on approximately 140 peripheral blood samples, which came from fewer than 50 ophthalmopathy, under 80 hyperthyroidism and roughly 17 progressor patients.

This TCR came from a woman younger than 45 with Graves disease. Donor details come from another sample of the same person, matched by shared clones. Sample: peripheral blood mononuclear cells (PBMCs), taken at new diagnosis, from a patient treated with antithyroid drugs. This chain joins TRBV18 to TRBJ2-1, with 7 bases in between that match TRBD1. The CDR3 reads as follows: CASSKTGAYYNEQFF. The nucleotides read TGTGCCAGCTCAAAAACAGGGGCCTACTACAATGAGCAGTTCTTC.